This T cell receptor (beta chain) is from a study of shared clonotypes between healthy human individuals. Overall study context: The composition of the donors was two women and a few men aged 18 to 49. Each donor had three CD4 naive, three CD4 memory, two CD8 naive and one CD8 memory plate.

On this clone: Its antigen is unknown.

The run depth of the assay was deep. Only in-frame clones appear in the TCRdb table, and some are missing; sequencing was by immunoSEQ multiplex PCR. This table holds some 1.5 million clones, about 96% found once. The CDR3 has 13 amino acids. The J segment lost 8 bases and the V segment lost 1 base, leaving 1 base of the junction unmatched. Germline V gives CDR1 MDHEN, CDR2 SYDVKM. Overall study findings and caveats: Richness estimates generally favored naive over memory subsets.

The chain couples TRBV28 to TRBJ2-2, with 7 bases lining up with TRBD2. The material sequenced was naive CD4+ T cells sorted from blood. Subset meaning: CD45RA+ positively selected. This clonotype originated in a man aged 30 to 39 in good health. CDR3 DNA: TGTGCCAGCAGTTTATTCGGGAGGGGGGAGCTGTTTTTT. Protein sequence: CASSLFGRGELFF.